This entry lists 18 T cell receptor beta chains sequenced from one sample in a study of cytomegalovirus exposure and HLA in healthy donors. The PCR had 60 Vbeta and 13 Jbeta primers. Profiled with immunoSEQ multiplex PCR; TCRdb holds only in-frame clones, not every one. The sample includes some 150,000 clones, over 60% seen only once; the top ten take approximately 1.8%. The sample consisted of PBMCs. These receptors came from a female donor in good health and CMV-seropositive.

The V and J genes are TRBV6-8 and TRBJ2-3; 7 positions agree with TRBD1. Germline V CDR1 and CDR2: MNHGY, SAAAGT. Trimming cost V 2 bases and J 0 bases; bases outside gene matches: 8. This CDR3 has 17 residues. CDR3 region: CASSYLHRGPSTDTQYF. DNA of the CDR3: TGTGCCAGCAGTTACCTGCACAGGGGACCTAGCACAGATACGCAGTATTTT.

The chain recombines TRBV25-1 with TRBJ2-1; 8 bases match TRBD2. The CDR3 covers 15 residues. The germline V gene has CDR1 MGHDK and CDR2 SYGVNS. With V trimmed by 1 base and J by 5 bases, 4 bases remained unmatched. The DNA for the CDR3 is TGTGCCAGCAGTGAATGGCGCGGGGGGCACAATGAGCAGTTCTTC. It is translated as CASSEWRGGHNEQFF.

The rearrangement uses TRBV18 and TRBJ1-2; possible D gene TRBD1, 5 bases. Trimming cost V 6 bases and J 2 bases, with 16 bases left between them. CDR3 length: 15 amino acids. CDR1 is KGHSH, CDR2 LQKENI, per germline. The CDR3 spells CASSLDRQTNYGYTF. Here the CDR3 DNA reads TGTGCCAGCTCTCTAGACCGACAGACAAACTATGGCTACACCTTC. Full variable domain (outside the CDR3, taken from reference TRBV18 and TRBJ1-2): NAGVMQNPRHLVRRRGQEARLRCSPMKGHSHVYWYRQLPEEGLKFMVYLQKENIIDESGMPKERFSAEFPKEGPSILRIQQVVRGDSAAYFCASSLDRQTNYGYTFGSGTRLTVV.

CDR3 sequence reads: CASRSTGHPYEQYF. CDR3 DNA sequence: TGTGCCAGCAGGAGTACCGGACATCCTTACGAGCAGTACTTC. The rearrangement uses TRBV27 and TRBJ2-7; weak D call: TRBD1 (5 bases). Trimming left V 6 bases short and J 4 bases short, with 16 bases between. Germline V gives CDR1 MNHEY, CDR2 SMNVEV (reference sequence). The CDR3 contains 14 residues.

The chain links TRBV11-2 to TRBJ2-1, with 7 bases fitting TRBD1. The CDR3 is 15 residues long. V was pared by 5 bases and J by 6 bases, with 10 bases of the junction left unmatched. Germline CDR1 is SGHAT and CDR2 is FQNNGV. The CDR3: CASSTRQGGSNEQFF. Here the CDR3 DNA reads TGTGCCAGCAGCACCCGACAGGGTGGGTCCAATGAGCAGTTCTTC.

This clone was detected once. V and J are TRBV2 and TRBJ1-1; 8 positions match TRBD1. From germline, CDR1 is SNHLY and CDR2 FYNNEI. The V and J ends lost 5 bases and 4 bases, in that order; junction bases with no gene match: 6. CDR3 length: 14 residues. The DNA of the CDR3 is TGTGCCAGCAGTTCGACAGGGGCGCTCACTGAAGCTTTCTTT. Amino acid sequence: CASSSTGALTEAFF.

This clone came up once. The chain uses TRBV19 and TRBJ2-7; the D is unclear. CDR3 length equals 13 residues. V was cut by 4 bases and J by 3 bases, with 10 bases left in between. CDR1 and CDR2 (germline): LNHDA, SQIVND (reference sequence). The CDR3 bases are TGTGCCAGTAGTAGCTCCACAGACTACGAGCAGTACTTC. As protein: CASSSSTDYEQYF.

As for this clone: Sequence at one end of the junction differs from germline and may be a read error. The chain couples TRBV2 to TRBJ2-3, with D perhaps matching TRBD2 (6 bases). Germline lookup yields CDR1 SNHLY and CDR2 FYNNEI. The length of the CDR3 is 13 residues. The CDR3 sequence is CASRGGPTHTQYF. The DNA for the CDR3 is TGTGCCAGCAGGGGAGGTCCCACACATACGCAGTATTTT.

V is TRBV28 and J is TRBJ1-1, with D possibly being TRBD1 (5 bases). Germline V CDR1 and CDR2: MDHEN, SYDVKM. Trimming took 5 bases from V and 7 from J, leaving 8 bases between them. The CDR3 totals 11 residues. CDR3 residues: CASSHQGEAFF. The CDR3 DNA follows: TGTGCCAGCAGTCACCAGGGTGAAGCTTTCTTT. Full variable domain (rest looked up from reference TRBV28 and TRBJ1-1): DVKVTQSSRYLVKRTGEKVFLECVQDMDHENMFWYRQDPGLGLRLIYFSYDVKMKEKGDIPEGYSVSREKKERFSLILESASTNQTSMYLCASSHQGEAFFGQGTRLTVV.

The chain employs TRBV27 and TRBJ1-1; a weak D match, TRBD1 (6 bases). V gave up 3 bases and J gave up 1 base, with 12 bases separating them. In germline, CDR1 is MNHEY, CDR2 SMNVEV (reference sequence). The CDR3 spans 15 residues. DNA for the CDR3: TGTGCCAGCAGTTTGGGGGCGTTTGGGAACACTGAAGCTTTCTTT. This codes for CASSLGAFGNTEAFF.

The J gene is TRBJ1-2, the V gene TRBV11-2; no definite D call. V lost 0 bases, J lost 0 bases, and 5 bases lay in between. Germline loops: CDR1 SGHAT, CDR2 FQNNGV. This CDR3 has 14 residues. The DNA for the CDR3 is TGTGCCAGCAGCTTAGACAGGACTAACTATGGCTACACCTTC. Translation gives CASSLDRTNYGYTF.

The chain recombines TRBV21-1 with TRBJ1-4. TRBV21-1 is annotated as a pseudogene. This CDR3 region has 16 residues. In DNA, the CDR3 is TGTGCCAGCAGCCCTAATCCGGCGGGGGGCGGTGAAAAACTGTTTTTT. Its protein is CASSPNPAGGGEKLFF.

V usage is TRBV7-2 and J usage is TRBJ1-2, with no clear D. V was pared by 5 bases and J by 5 bases, with 9 bases between. The CDR3 is made up of 12 amino acids. The germline V gene has CDR1 SGHTA and CDR2 FQGNSA. The CDR3 nucleotides are TGTGCCAGCAGCCCCGCGGGGTATGGCTACACCTTC. This encodes CASSPAGYGYTF. The variable domain in full, with the rest retrieved from reference TRBV7-2 and TRBJ1-2, is GAGVSQSPSNKVTEKGKDVELRCDPISGHTALYWYRQSLGQGLEFLIYFQGNSAPDKSGLPSDRFSAERTGGSVSTLTIQRTQQEDSAVYLCASSPAGYGYTFGSGTRLTVV.

The chain combines TRBV4-1 with TRBJ2-4; D might be TRBD1 (5 bases). Germline CDR1 and CDR2: MGHRA and YSYEKL. This CDR3 region has 17 residues. Trimming pared 1 base from V and 0 bases from J, leaving 13 bases between. CDR3 region: CASSQGEAQGAKNIQYF. CDR3 nucleotides: TGCGCCAGCAGCCAAGGGGAAGCCCAGGGAGCCAAAAACATTCAGTACTTC.

Note on this clone: At one end, the junction sequence differs from germline, possibly due to a read error. The gene calls are TRBV5-4 and TRBJ2-1; TRBD1 matches 7 bases. Looked up from germline, CDR1 is SGHNT and CDR2 is YYREEE (reference sequence). The CDR3 consists of 14 residues. CDR3 sequence reads: CASSDRASYNEQFF. The CDR3 DNA is TGCGCCAGCAGCGACAGGGCTTCCTACAATGAGCAGTTCTTC.

V is TRBV9 and J is TRBJ2-3; D is perhaps TRBD1 (5 bases). CDR1 is SGDLS and CDR2 is YYNGEE in the germline V gene. This CDR3 is 14 amino acids long. V was trimmed by 0 bases and J by 2 bases, leaving 7 bases between them. This CDR3 is CASSVGGFTDTQYF. Here the CDR3 DNA reads TGTGCCAGCAGCGTAGGGGGCTTCACAGATACGCAGTATTTT. Complete variable domain (other parts from reference TRBV9 and TRBJ2-3): DSGVTQTPKHLITATGQRVTLRCSPRSGDLSVYWYQQSLDQGLQFLIQYYNGEERAKGNILERFSAQQFPDLHSELNLSSLELGDSALYFCASSVGGFTDTQYFGPGTRLTVL.

The chain links TRBV5-1 to TRBJ2-7, with 7 nucleotides matching TRBD2. The trim removed 3 bases at V and 2 bases at J, leaving 5 bases unmatched. The CDR3 is 14 amino acids. CDR1 and CDR2 (germline): SGHRS, YFSETQ. CDR3 sequence (DNA): TGCGCCAGCAGCTGGACCGGGACTACCTACGAGCAGTACTTC. Its protein is CASSWTGTTYEQYF.

This clone showed up just a few times. The chain links TRBV2 to TRBJ1-2; 12 bases line up with TRBD1. Trimming removed 6 bases from V and 8 bases from J; junction bases left unmatched: 7. Germline CDR1 is SNHLY and CDR2 is FYNNEI. The CDR3 loop spans 14 amino acids. CDR3 DNA sequence: TGTGCCAGCAGAGGGACAGGGGGCGCATTCGGCTACACCTTC. This translates into CASRGTGGAFGYTF. Combining the CDR3 with reference TRBV2 and TRBJ1-2 gives the whole variable domain EPEVTQTPSHQVTQMGQEVILRCVPISNHLYFYWYRQILGQKVEFLVSFYNNEISEKSEIFDDQFSVERPDGSNFTLKIRSTKLEDSAMYFCASRGTGGAFGYTFGSGTRLTVV.